Presented here are 7 T cell receptor beta chains from one specimen sequenced in a study of T cell responses to AZD1222 COVID-19 vaccine. TCRdb's copy holds only in-frame clones and misses some; the assay was immunoSEQ multiplex PCR. The table includes tens of thousands of clones, under 95% detected once. The sequencing here drew on peripheral blood, taken on day 0 of MenACWY control vaccination. Receptors originate from an adult in good health.

J is TRBJ1-1 and V is TRBV6-5; D may be TRBD1 (5 bases). This CDR3 region has 13 residues. In germline, CDR1 is MNHEY, CDR2 SVGAGI. Trimming stripped 6 bases from V and 3 bases from J, with 11 bases between. The CDR3 bases are TGTGCCAGCAGCCGTGACAGTTACACTGAAGCTTTCTTT. It translates to CASSRDSYTEAFF.

This chain links TRBV7-2 with TRBJ2-1, with TRBD2 matching 14 bases. CDR3 length equals 14 residues. Germline V CDR1 and CDR2: SGHTA, FQGNSA. J was trimmed by 6 bases and V by 6 bases; bases with no gene match: 1. This chain's CDR3 is CASRTSGGGNEQFF. The CDR3 DNA follows: TGTGCCAGCAGGACTAGCGGGGGGGGCAATGAGCAGTTCTTC.

V usage is TRBV6-2 or TRBV6-3 and J usage is TRBJ2-2; unclear D gene. The germline gives CDR1 MNHEY, CDR2 SVGEGT. V lost 6 bases and J lost 3, with 14 bases in between. This CDR3 contains 15 residues. The CDR3 nucleotides read TGTGCCAGCAGCCCCTCGGGTTTGGACACCGGGGAGCTGTTTTTT. Protein product: CASSPSGLDTGELFF.

This clone has only one observation. The chain recombines TRBV5-1 with TRBJ2-7; no clear D gene. The CDR3 sequence is 13 residues long. V lost 1 base and J 4 bases, leaving 9 bases between the germline ends. From germline, CDR1 is SGHRS and CDR2 YFSETQ. This chain's CDR3 is CASSLRGGYEQYF. Here the CDR3 DNA reads TGCGCCAGCAGCTTGCGAGGCGGATACGAGCAGTACTTC.

The chain links TRBV24-1 to TRBJ1-5; a possible D gene is TRBD1 (5 bases). The CDR3 has 14 residues. Germline V gene lookup returns CDR1 KGHDR and CDR2 SFDVKD. With 5 bases removed from V and 5 bases from J, the gap between germline ends came to 12 bases. CDR3 coding DNA: TGTGCCACCAGTGCCGGCAGGGAGGATCAGCCCCAGCATTTT. Translating gives CATSAGREDQPQHF.

This clone has just a few counts. The chain employs TRBV7-9 and TRBJ1-2; possible D gene TRBD1, 5 bases. Germline loops: CDR1 SEHNR, CDR2 FQNEAQ (reference sequence). The V end was cut by 1 base, the J end by 0 bases, with 9 bases between. The CDR3 is 15 residues long. The CDR3 sequence: CASSLGGGANYGYTF. The CDR3 DNA reads TGTGCCAGCAGCTTAGGGGGCGGCGCTAACTATGGCTACACCTTC.

CDR3 residues: CASRPGTVNTEAFF. The CDR3 DNA reads as TGTGCCAGCAGACCCGGGACAGTGAACACTGAAGCTTTCTTT. V is TRBV5-4 and J is TRBJ1-1; TRBD1 aligns across 7 bases. With V trimmed by 5 bases and J by 0 bases, 4 bases remained unmatched. Germline V lookup: CDR1 SGHNT, CDR2 YYREEE (reference sequence). CDR3 length: 14 amino acids.